These 21 T cell receptor beta chains were sequenced from one sample in a study of blood T cells in healthy people across ages. With a J-beta primer mix and a sample-barcoded 5' primer, a second PCR ran roughly 6 to 11 cycles. TCRdb processed the 5' RACE reads anew with MiXCR; each CDR3 protein has one entry. Of approximately 730,000 distinct CDR3 sequences in the sample, roughly 53% were seen once. Sequenced: blood. Source of these receptors: a man older than 75 in good health.

A few counts support this clonotype. The J gene is TRBJ1-2, the V gene TRBV7-2; D gene uncertain. CDR1 is SGHTA, CDR2 FQGNSA, per germline. The CDR3 loop spans 14 amino acids. V shed 2 bases and J shed 7 bases, with 14 bases lying between them. CDR3: CASSLSGRLSGYTF. The CDR3 nucleotides read TGTGCCAGCAGCTTAAGTGGCCGCTTGAGTGGCTACACCTTC.

V usage is TRBV20-1 and J usage is TRBJ2-1; TRBD2 agrees at 13 bases. Germline CDR1 reads DFQATT; CDR2 reads SNEGSKA (reference sequence). The J segment lost 2 bases and the V segment lost 6 bases, leaving 10 bases of the junction unmatched. This CDR3 comprises 17 residues. The CDR3 loop reads CSAQPTSGRAAYNEQFF. As DNA, the CDR3 is TGCAGTGCGCAACCTACTAGCGGGAGGGCCGCCTACAATGAGCAGTTCTTC.

The gene calls are TRBV29-1 and TRBJ1-2, with D unresolved. This CDR3 contains 11 residues. CDR1 SQVTM and CDR2 ANQGSEA come from the germline V gene. The V gene lost 3 bases and the J gene lost 7 bases, with 9 bases spanning the gap. CDR3 bases: TGCAGCGTTGAGTCCGGACTTGGCTACACCTTC. Translating it yields CSVESGLGYTF.

This clonotype has only a few counts. The V call is TRBV12-3 or TRBV12-4, the J call TRBJ2-1; 7 nucleotides match TRBD1. The J call may be incorrect, as the DNA end agrees better with TRBJ2-7. This CDR3 region has 15 residues. CDR3 DNA: TGTGCCAGCATCTCTAGGGACAGCTCCTACAATGAGCAGTACTTC. It yields the protein CASISRDSSYNEQYF.

The chain links TRBV13 to TRBJ1-4; a possible D gene is TRBD1 (5 bases). This CDR3 spans 18 amino acids. The V gene lost 2 bases and the J gene lost 0 bases, with 16 bases spanning the gap. In germline, CDR1 is PRHDT, CDR2 FYEKMQ (reference sequence). The CDR3 DNA follows: TGTGCCAGCAGCTTACGGGGGACGACCCTAGCAACTAATGAAAAACTGTTTTTT. It yields the protein CASSLRGTTLATNEKLFF.

This clonotype was detected only once. The rearrangement joins TRBV12-3 or TRBV12-4 to TRBJ1-1; 7 bases match TRBD1. V shed 6 bases and J 6 bases; nucleotides not matched to a gene: 7. The CDR3 consists of 13 residues. CDR3: CASRQGSRAEAFF. In DNA form, the CDR3 reads TGTGCCAGCAGACAGGGGTCTCGGGCTGAAGCTTTCTTT.

On this clonotype itself: A much larger clone is a single base away; this may be a read error. The chain employs TRBV6-2 or TRBV6-3 and TRBJ1-2; 7 bases fit TRBD1. Germline V gives CDR1 MNHEY, CDR2 SVGEGT. The CDR3 spans 13 residues. The DNA for the CDR3 is TGTGCCAGCAGCATCGACAGGGCCTATGGCCACACCTTC. This sequence encodes CASSIDRAYGHTF.

The CDR3 DNA follows: TGTGCCAGCAGCGTAACGGGTCAGCCCTACGAGCAGTACTTC. As protein: CASSVTGQPYEQYF. The J gene is TRBJ2-7, the V gene TRBV11-1; D is ambiguous. The germline V gene has CDR1 SGHAT and CDR2 FQDESV (reference sequence). The CDR3 consists of 14 residues. The V end lost 5 bases, the J end lost 2 bases, and 13 bases lay between the germline ends.

With regard to this clonotype: Relative to the germline gene, one junction end is altered; a read error may explain this. The CDR3 bases are TGCGCCATCAGTCCACAGGGGTGGAATGAGCAGTTCTTC. Translating gives CAISPQGWNEQFF. The rearrangement uses TRBV10-3 and TRBJ2-1; TRBD1 agrees at 7 bases. Germline-derived CDR1 and CDR2 are ENHRY and SYGVKD. The CDR3 sequence is 13 residues long.

This chain links TRBV3-1 with TRBJ2-3, with 8 nucleotides matching TRBD2. V lost 1 base and J lost 14; bases outside the gene matches: 11. CDR3 length: 14 residues. Germline V gene sequence: CDR1 LGHDT, CDR2 YNNKEL (reference sequence). CDR3 sequence reads: CASSQGTSSRYAYF. CDR3 in DNA: TGTGCCAGCAGCCAAGGGACTAGCTCACGATACGCGTATTTT.

In the case of this clonotype: Compared with germline, one end of the junction differs, possibly owing to a read error. The chain joins TRBV2 to TRBJ2-7; 9 bases are shared with TRBD1. The CDR3 sequence is 13 residues long. The V gene's germline CDR1 is SNHLY and CDR2 FYNNEI. The CDR3 DNA follows: TGTGTCAGCAGTCGACAGGGGGCCTACGAGCAGTACTTC. This sequence encodes CVSSRQGAYEQYF.

V and J are TRBV24-1 and TRBJ2-3, with D uncertain. V was cut by 7 bases and J by 14 bases, with 18 bases left in between. CDR3 size: 12 residues. The germline gives CDR1 KGHDR, CDR2 SFDVKD. In DNA form, the CDR3 reads TGTGCCACCAGCCCCTACGCCAGGTACGCGTATTTT. Protein: CATSPYARYAYF.

The rearrangement links TRBV19 to TRBJ2-5; D gene unclear. Germline CDR1 and CDR2: LNHDA and SQIVND (reference sequence). V shed 9 bases and J shed 5 bases, with 22 bases lying between them. The CDR3 is 15 amino acids. DNA of the CDR3: TGTGCCAGCGAGGAAAGGGCAGGCGCCCACGAGACCCAGTACTTC. Translating it yields CASEERAGAHETQYF.

The chain combines TRBV9 with TRBJ2-7, with 9 bases matching TRBD2. The CDR3 covers 18 residues. Germline assignment: CDR1 SGDLS and CDR2 YYNGEE. With 4 bases clipped from V and 7 bases from J, the junction kept 21 bases outside the gene matches. CDR3 nucleotides: TGTGCCAGCAGCCCCAATCGGGGTAGCGGGGGCGGGGGAAATGAGCAGTACTTC. It encodes CASSPNRGSGGGGNEQYF.

The chain couples TRBV20-1 to TRBJ2-7, with D possibly matching TRBD1 (6 bases). The CDR3 has 15 residues. Germline-derived CDR1 and CDR2 are DFQATT and SNEGSKA (reference sequence). Deletions cut 0 bases from V and 0 bases from J, with 12 bases between. CDR3 coding DNA: TGCAGTGCTAGAGAAACCAGGGGATACTCCTACGAGCAGTACTTC. It yields the protein CSARETRGYSYEQYF.

This chain uses TRBV28 with TRBJ2-3, with 9 positions matching TRBD2. Germline V gene data show CDR1 as MDHEN and CDR2 as SYDVKM. This CDR3 is built from 16 residues. V lost 6 bases to trimming and J lost 3 bases; unmatched junction nucleotides: 10. In DNA form, the CDR3 reads TGTGCCAGCAGCTTAGGCGGGAGGGCCGGAACAGATACGCAGTATTTT. Translated: CASSLGGRAGTDTQYF. The entire variable domain, with the rest obtained from reference TRBV28 and TRBJ2-3, is as follows: DVKVTQSSRYLVKRTGEKVFLECVQDMDHENMFWYRQDPGLGLRLIYFSYDVKMKEKGDIPEGYSVSREKKERFSLILESASTNQTSMYLCASSLGGRAGTDTQYFGPGTRLTVL.

The J gene is TRBJ2-1, the V gene TRBV2; 9 nucleotides line up with TRBD2. The CDR3 runs to 15 residues. V trimming: 2 bases; J trimming: 6 bases; junction bases outside the gene matches: 5. Germline V gene sequence: CDR1 SNHLY, CDR2 FYNNEI. CDR3 protein: CASSEPRGGANEQFF. The CDR3 DNA reads as TGTGCCAGCAGTGAACCGCGCGGGGGGGCCAATGAGCAGTTCTTC.

This sequence joins TRBV11-2 and TRBJ2-1; D unclear. The CDR3 totals 14 residues. Trimming removed 0 bases at V and 4 bases at J, with 7 bases between. Per germline, CDR1 SGHAT and CDR2 FQNNGV. CDR3 nucleotides: TGTGCCAGCAGCTTAGAAGCTTGGTACAATGAGCAGTTCTTC. Translation: CASSLEAWYNEQFF.

The chain recombines TRBV28 with TRBJ2-4; D is uncertain. The germline V gene has CDR1 MDHEN and CDR2 SYDVKM. The CDR3 runs 15 residues. V lost 8 bases and J lost 1, with 15 bases in between. The CDR3 DNA is TGTGCCAGCCCACCCTGGGCCGTCGCCAAAAACATTCAGTACTTC. As protein: CASPPWAVAKNIQYF.

J is TRBJ2-5 and V is TRBV7-9; TRBD1 is a possible D gene (5 bases). The CDR3 runs to 14 residues. With 7 bases removed from V and 3 bases from J, the gap between germline ends came to 15 bases. CDR1 is SEHNR, CDR2 FQNEAQ, per germline (reference sequence). DNA of the CDR3: TGTGCCAGCACCATTAGGGGCAGGAAAGAGACCCAGTACTTC. This translates into CASTIRGRKETQYF.

This chain links TRBV29-1 with TRBJ1-1; 7 bases map to TRBD1. Germline CDR1 SQVTM, CDR2 ANQGSEA. V shed 5 bases, J shed 4 bases, and the junction held 4 bases outside the gene matches. The length of the CDR3 is 12 residues. CDR3 nucleotide sequence: TGCAGCGTTCACCAGGGGGGCACTGAAGCTTTCTTT. Translation: CSVHQGGTEAFF.